Described below is a single T cell receptor (beta chain) sequence and its context. Each donor was a Caucasian adult residing in Nashville, Tennessee. These data are taken from a study of shared clonotypes between healthy human individuals. V was clipped by 4 bases and J by 9 bases, with 16 bases between them. The CDR3 covers 15 residues. The germline gives CDR1 LNHDA, CDR2 SQIVND (reference sequence). The assay was immunoSEQ multiplex PCR, and TCRdb's table has in-frame clones only and misses some. The data show roughly 1 million clones, about 75% seen once. The source of this sequence is a man between 18 and 29 years old in good health. Sequencing was done on a sample of memory CD4+ T cells sorted from blood. Subset specified: CD45RA-negative fraction. The chain has TRBV19 and TRBJ1-6; maybe TRBD1 (5 bases). CDR3 bases: TGTGCCAGTAGTAACCCAGGGTATCTGGGTTCACCCCTCCACTTT. Translation: CASSNPGYLGSPLHF.